The sequence of this T cell receptor beta chain was determined in a study of T-cell reconstitution after alpha-beta-depleted transplantation in children. Study outcomes and limitations: When one year had passed after transplant, most T-cell counts and diversity came from newly produced T cells. Roughly two months post-transplant, alpha-beta T cells reportedly originated from several hundred graft clones that had expanded.

In the case of this clonotype: Its antigen is not known.

V gave up 4 bases and J gave up 4 bases, with 10 bases separating them. Germline CDR1 SNHLY, CDR2 FYNNEI. The CDR3 totals 13 residues. Unique molecular identifiers were incorporated during preparation of the TCRbeta library. TCRdb re-called the PCR reads with MiXCR, one entry per CDR3 protein. The sample includes approximately 1,000,000 distinct CDR3 sequences, roughly 29% seen only once; the top ten take around 30%. Sequences were derived from PBMCs, mostly from graft donor cells, sampled 360 days after TCRalphabeta/CD19-depleted stem cell transplant. This sequence was found in a boy younger than two who had a stem cell transplant for SCID, so the T cells may come from the graft donor. The gene calls are TRBV2 and TRBJ1-2; D gene unclear. The CDR3 loop reads CASSGRRFYGYTF. The CDR3 region has the DNA TGTGCCAGCAGTGGGCGGAGATTCTATGGCTACACCTTC.